Detailed here is one TCR beta chain. The source of the sample is a study of blood T cell repertoires in COVID-19. Study context: The study drew acute and convalescent COVID-19 samples from the United States, Italy and Spain. T cells, B-cell-depleted T cells, or PBMCs supplied cDNA or gDNA.

In the original processing: Amplification with reference gene primers provided the estimates of nucleated cell counts. Some clones are missing from TCRdb's copy, which holds only in-frame ones; the method was immunoSEQ multiplex PCR. The V and J calls and clone size were taken over from that table, and D and trimming were inferred from the DNA. The sample shows 110,000 to 150,000 clones, 80% to 90% of them seen only once. Two consecutive negative NP/OP PCR tests, clearance, or resolved symptoms defined Cohort 3 recovery. The sample consisted of PBMCs or T cells enriched from blood (not recorded which). This TCR came from a man aged 55 to 70 who had recovered from COVID-19.

The chain's CDR3 is CAILGHRGEQFF. The CDR3 DNA reads as TGTGCCATCCTGGGACATCGGGGTGAGCAGTTCTTC. The rearrangement joins TRBV7-2 to TRBJ2-1; D is perhaps TRBD1 (6 bases). V was shortened by 10 bases and J by 9 bases, with 16 bases between the two germline ends. CDR1 is SGHTA and CDR2 is FQGNSA in the germline V gene. CDR3 length: 12 residues.